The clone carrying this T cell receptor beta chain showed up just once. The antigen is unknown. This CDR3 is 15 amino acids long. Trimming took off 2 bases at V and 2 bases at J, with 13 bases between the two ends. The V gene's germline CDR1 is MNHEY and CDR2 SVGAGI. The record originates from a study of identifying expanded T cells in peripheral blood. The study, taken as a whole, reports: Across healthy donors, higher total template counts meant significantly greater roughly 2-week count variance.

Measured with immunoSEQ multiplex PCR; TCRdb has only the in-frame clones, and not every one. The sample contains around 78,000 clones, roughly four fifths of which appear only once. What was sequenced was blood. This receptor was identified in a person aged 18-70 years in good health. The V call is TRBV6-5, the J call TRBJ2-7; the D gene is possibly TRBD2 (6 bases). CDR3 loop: CASSYGEVATYEQYF. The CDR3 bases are TGTGCCAGCAGTTACGGGGAGGTTGCCACCTACGAGCAGTACTTC.